This T cell receptor beta chain was retrieved from a study of identifying expanded T cells in peripheral blood. The table lists this clone with a few counts. Its antigen is undetermined. The CDR3 length is 16 residues. CDR1 is LGHNA and CDR2 is YSLEER in the germline V gene. V dropped 1 base and J dropped 1 base, with 8 bases sitting between them. TCRdb keeps only in-frame clones here, not all; method: immunoSEQ multiplex PCR. The sample carries 55,000 to 75,000 clones, 70% to 90% recorded once. Study-wide points: Technical replicates showed around 1.2 changed clones; roughly two weeks about 16; four weeks 19. Clone count variance between roughly 2-week samples rose with total template count.

Collection occurred without any documented infections or immune events in donors. The chain is built from TRBV4-3 and TRBJ2-6; D call uncertain. Sequencing was carried out using blood. The sequence came from a person aged 18-69 years in good health. In DNA form, the CDR3 reads TGCGCCAGCAGCCAAGCTTTAGGGTCTGGGGCCAACGTCCTGACTTTC. The encoded protein is CASSQALGSGANVLTF.